Below, 3 T cell receptor beta chains from the same sample are listed, as sequenced in a study of blood T cells in healthy people across ages. A J-beta primer mix and a sample-barcoded 5' primer were used in a second PCR of about 6 to 12 cycles. TCRdb re-called the 5' RACE reads with MiXCR, one entry per CDR3 protein. This table holds 1.5 million to 2 million distinct CDR3 sequences, around 36% found once. Material: blood. These TCRs come from a woman younger than 45 in good health.

The chain combines TRBV6-6 with TRBJ2-1; 8 positions match TRBD2. The CDR3 covers 14 residues. Germline lookup yields CDR1 MNHNY and CDR2 SVGAGI (reference sequence). V lost 7 bases to trimming and J lost 2 bases; unmatched junction nucleotides: 4. This CDR3 is CASTYSGTYNEQFF. In DNA, the CDR3 is TGTGCCAGCACTTATAGCGGGACCTACAATGAGCAGTTCTTC.

Comment on this clonotype: Without the conserved terminal phenylalanine or tryptophan, this CDR3 likely stems from a read error. The chain couples TRBV20-1 to TRBJ2-7, with 10 bases aligning to TRBD1. The J call is doubtful: the DNA matches TRBJ2-5 better. The length of the CDR3 is 15 residues. Germline assignment: CDR1 DFQATT and CDR2 SNEGSKA (reference sequence). The CDR3, as DNA: TGCAGTGCAAGCTGGGGACAGGGGAGTAGTTGGACCCAGTACTTA. Protein sequence: CSASWGQGSSWTQYL.

The chain combines TRBV2 with TRBJ2-2, with 8 bases matching TRBD2. The J segment lost 6 bases and the V segment lost 7 bases, leaving 7 bases of the junction unmatched. The CDR3 runs 14 residues. Germline V CDR1 and CDR2: SNHLY, FYNNEI. The CDR3 spells CASNRLAKAGELFF. The CDR3 coding sequence is TGTGCCAGCAACAGACTAGCGAAAGCCGGGGAGCTGTTTTTT.